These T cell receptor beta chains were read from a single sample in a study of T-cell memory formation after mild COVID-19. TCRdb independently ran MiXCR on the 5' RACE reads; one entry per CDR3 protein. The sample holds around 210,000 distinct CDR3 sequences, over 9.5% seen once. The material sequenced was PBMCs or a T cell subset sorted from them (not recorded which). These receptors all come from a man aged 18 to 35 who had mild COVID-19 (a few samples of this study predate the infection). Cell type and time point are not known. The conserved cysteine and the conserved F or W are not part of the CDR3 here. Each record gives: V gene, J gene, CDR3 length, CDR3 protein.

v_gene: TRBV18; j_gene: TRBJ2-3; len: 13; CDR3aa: ASSRLGQNTDTQY
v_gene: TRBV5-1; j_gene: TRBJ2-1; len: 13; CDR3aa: ASSLDSGGGNEQF
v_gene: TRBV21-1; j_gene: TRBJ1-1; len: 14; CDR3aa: ASNLPGRVLNTEAF
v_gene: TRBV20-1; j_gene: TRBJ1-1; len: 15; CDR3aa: SALEVYRGSSNTEAF
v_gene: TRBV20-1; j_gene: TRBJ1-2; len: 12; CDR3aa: SVGDAGANYGYT
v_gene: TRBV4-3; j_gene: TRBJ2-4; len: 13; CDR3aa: ASSHLQGHGNIQY
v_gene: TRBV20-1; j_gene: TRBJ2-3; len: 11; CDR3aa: SASIGATDTQY
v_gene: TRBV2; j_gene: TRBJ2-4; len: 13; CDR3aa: ASSVTSGGGDIQY
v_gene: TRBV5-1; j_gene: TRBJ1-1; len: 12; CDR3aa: ASSSGGRNTEAF
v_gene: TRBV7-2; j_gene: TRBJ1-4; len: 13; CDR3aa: ASSLDGDFYEKLF
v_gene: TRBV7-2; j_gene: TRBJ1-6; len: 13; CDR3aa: ASSSQGRVDSPLH
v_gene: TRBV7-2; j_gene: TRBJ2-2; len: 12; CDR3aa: ASSWPSNTGELF
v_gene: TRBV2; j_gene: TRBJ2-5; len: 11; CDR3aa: ASSERSQETQY
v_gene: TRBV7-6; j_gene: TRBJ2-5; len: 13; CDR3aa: ASRPGLAGAETQY
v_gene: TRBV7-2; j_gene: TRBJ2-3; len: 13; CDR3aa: ASRPPGQGTDTQY
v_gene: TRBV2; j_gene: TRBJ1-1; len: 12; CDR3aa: ASRSPWSNTEAF
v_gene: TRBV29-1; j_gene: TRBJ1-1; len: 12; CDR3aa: SSKLEKGGAEAF
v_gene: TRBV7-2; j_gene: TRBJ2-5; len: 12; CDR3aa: ASSFQGGKETQY
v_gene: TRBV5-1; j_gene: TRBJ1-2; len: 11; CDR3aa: ASMVPGGYGYT
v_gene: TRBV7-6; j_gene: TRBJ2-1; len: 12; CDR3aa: ASSAQTGYNEQF
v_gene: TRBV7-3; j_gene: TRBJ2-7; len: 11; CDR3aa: ASASGAGGEQY
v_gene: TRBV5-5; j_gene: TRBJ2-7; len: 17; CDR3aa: ASSLVVTSGGPTSYEQY
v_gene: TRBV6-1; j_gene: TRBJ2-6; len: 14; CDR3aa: ASSRTGWAGANVLT
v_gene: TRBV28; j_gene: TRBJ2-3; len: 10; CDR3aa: ASSITSTAQY
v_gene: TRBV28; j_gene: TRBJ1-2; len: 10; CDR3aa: ASSPGTYGYT
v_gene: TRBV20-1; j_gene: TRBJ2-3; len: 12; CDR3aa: SARVVQGIDTQY
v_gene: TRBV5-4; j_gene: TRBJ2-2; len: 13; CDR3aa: ASSRQGGLVGELF
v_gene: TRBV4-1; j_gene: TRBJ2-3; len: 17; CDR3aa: ASSQDGGEDRGKSNTQY
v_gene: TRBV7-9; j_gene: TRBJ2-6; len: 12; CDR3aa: ASSLSYGANVLT
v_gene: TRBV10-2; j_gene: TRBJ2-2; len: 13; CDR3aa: ASRAAGRNTGELF
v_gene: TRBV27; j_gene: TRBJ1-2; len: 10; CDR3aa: ASRQGSYGYT
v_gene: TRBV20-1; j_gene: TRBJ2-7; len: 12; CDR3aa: SARDPGGPYEQY
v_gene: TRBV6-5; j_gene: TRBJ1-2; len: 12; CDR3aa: ASSQGTVPGGYT
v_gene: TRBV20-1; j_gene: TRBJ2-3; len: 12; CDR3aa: SAKDRGSTDTQY
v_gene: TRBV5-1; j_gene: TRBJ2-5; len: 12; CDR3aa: ASSRGDPQETQY
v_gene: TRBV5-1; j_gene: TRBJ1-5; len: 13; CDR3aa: ASSLGGQLDQPQH
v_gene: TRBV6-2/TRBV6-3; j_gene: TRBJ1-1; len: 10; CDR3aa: ASSYFRGRAF
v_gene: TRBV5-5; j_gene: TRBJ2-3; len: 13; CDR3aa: ASSLVPPPTDTQY
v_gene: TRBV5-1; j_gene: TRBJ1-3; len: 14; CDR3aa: ASSPETDYSGNTIY
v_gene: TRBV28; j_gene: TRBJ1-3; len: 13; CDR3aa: ASSRGGAAGNTIY
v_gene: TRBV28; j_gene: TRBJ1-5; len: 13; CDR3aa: ASSLWGRVHQPQH
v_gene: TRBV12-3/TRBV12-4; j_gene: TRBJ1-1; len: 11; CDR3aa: ASSLNAETEAF
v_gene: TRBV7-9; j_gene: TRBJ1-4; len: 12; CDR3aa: ASSPAQGEEKLF
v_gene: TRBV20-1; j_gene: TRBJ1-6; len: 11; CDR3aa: SAIPQGNSPLH
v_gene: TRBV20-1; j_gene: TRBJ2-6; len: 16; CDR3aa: SARDPLGQGTGANVLT
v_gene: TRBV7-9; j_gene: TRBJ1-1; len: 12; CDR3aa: ASSLGGQNTEAF